Below are 9 T cell receptor beta chains sequenced from a single sample in a study of low-dose radiotherapy and immunotherapy resistance in tumors. TRAV- and TRBV-specific primers were used for first-strand cDNA, which covered alpha and beta chains. With a constant-region primer and a V-primer adapter, TCRs were subjected to roughly 18 PCR cycles of amplification. TCRdb ran MiXCR on the reads and lists one entry per CDR3 protein. This table holds 60,000 to 90,000 distinct CDR3 sequences, more than 25% found once. Noted time point: before trial treatment. The material was PBMCs, obtained before treatment. The receptors were gathered from a female donor with ovarian cancer.

This clonotype was observed at least ten times. The rearrangement links TRBV20-1 to TRBJ2-7; 10 nucleotides line up with TRBD2. The CDR3 length is 17 residues. Germline V gene lookup returns CDR1 DFQATT and CDR2 SNEGSKA (reference sequence). V lost 3 bases, J lost 3 bases, and 14 bases stayed unmatched. CDR3: CSARHGTSAYARYEQYF. Written as DNA, the CDR3 is TGCAGTGCTAGGCACGGGACTAGCGCCTACGCCCGCTACGAGCAGTACTTC.

This clonotype was seen ten or more times. The chain combines TRBV25-1 with TRBJ2-5; 7 positions match TRBD2. From germline, CDR1 is MGHDK and CDR2 SYGVNS. CDR3 length equals 13 residues. J gave up 1 base and V 5 bases, and 1 base lay outside the gene matches. The CDR3 region has the DNA TGTGCCAGCAGTCTAGCGGCCCAAGAGACCCAGTACTTC. Protein sequence: CASSLAAQETQYF.

The chain is built from TRBV11-2 and TRBJ2-1; a possible D gene is TRBD2 (5 bases). The CDR3 length is 15 residues. Germline V CDR1 and CDR2: SGHAT, FQNNGV. The germline V and J ends were trimmed by 1 base and 4 bases, with 11 bases remaining between them. This CDR3 is CASSLGSSTYNEQFF. Written as DNA, the CDR3 is TGTGCCAGCAGCTTAGGTTCTAGCACTTACAATGAGCAGTTCTTC.

This clonotype was recorded many times. V is TRBV9 and J is TRBJ2-5; weak D call: TRBD1 (6 bases). CDR1 and CDR2 from the germline V gene are SGDLS and YYNGEE. V was cut by 0 bases and J by 2 bases, with 20 bases left in between. CDR3 length: 18 amino acids. The CDR3 loop is CASSVGSQGTRLQETQYF. The CDR3 DNA reads TGTGCCAGCAGCGTAGGGTCGCAGGGGACCCGCTTACAAGAGACCCAGTACTTC.

The CDR3 nucleotides read TGTGCCAGCAGCCTTCGGTACGAGCAGTACTTC. Residues: CASSLRYEQYF. The chain has TRBV11-3 and TRBJ2-7; the D is unclear. Germline CDR1 and CDR2: SGHNT and YENEEA. The V gene lost 5 bases and the J gene lost 4 bases, with 6 bases spanning the gap. CDR3 size: 11 residues. Full variable domain (rest looked up from reference TRBV11-3 and TRBJ2-7): EAGVVQSPRYKIIEKKQPVAFWCNPISGHNTLYWYLQNLGQGPELLIRYENEEAVDDSQLPKDRFSAERLKGVDSTLKIQPAELGDSAVYLCASSLRYEQYFGPGTRLTVT.

The V call is TRBV6-2 or TRBV6-3, the J call TRBJ2-4; the D gene is possibly TRBD2 (6 bases). Germline V gene data show CDR1 as MNHEY and CDR2 as SVGEGT. Trimming left V 4 bases short and J 3 bases short, with 16 bases between. The CDR3 extends over 16 amino acids. This chain's CDR3 is CASSSRRARDKNIQYF. CDR3 bases: TGTGCCAGCAGTTCCAGGAGGGCGAGGGACAAAAACATTCAGTACTTC.

This clonotype was seen many times. The rearrangement links TRBV7-8 to TRBJ2-7, with 8 bases that match TRBD2. CDR3 length: 14 amino acids. The junction had 8 bases not matched to a gene; V was cut back by 5 bases and J by 5 bases. Germline V gives CDR1 SGHVS, CDR2 FQNEAQ. The CDR3, as DNA: TGTGCCAGCAGCCAAACCGGGACTAGGGACGAGCAGTACTTC. As protein: CASSQTGTRDEQYF.

This clonotype has a count of ten or more. This chain connects TRBV19 to TRBJ2-2; no definite D call. CDR3 length equals 12 residues. Germline assignment: CDR1 LNHDA and CDR2 SQIVND (reference sequence). V gave up 5 bases and J gave up 3 bases, with 4 bases separating them. This CDR3 is CASSPHTGELFF. The CDR3 DNA reads as TGTGCCAGTAGTCCTCACACCGGGGAGCTGTTTTTT.

This clonotype was observed at least ten times. The J gene is TRBJ2-3, the V gene TRBV20-1; D is perhaps TRBD1 (5 bases). Germline CDR1 and CDR2: DFQATT and SNEGSKA (reference sequence). The CDR3 loop spans 16 amino acids. V gave up 0 bases and J gave up 2 bases, with 15 bases separating them. The CDR3 DNA reads TGCAGTGCTAGAGAAAAAGGGGTAGGAGTCACAGATACGCAGTATTTT. Translating it yields CSAREKGVGVTDTQYF.